This T cell receptor (beta chain) emerged from a study of blood T cell repertoires in COVID-19. The overall study: Specimens from acute and convalescent COVID-19 originated in the United States, Italy and Spain.

For this clone: The sample has other DNA sequences that encode this CDR3 too.

Under the authors' procedure: Amplifying reference gene primers gave estimates of nucleated cell counts. Assay: immunoSEQ multiplex PCR; the TCRdb copy retains only in-frame clones and omits some. D and trimming come from the DNA, and the V and J calls and clone size come from that table. The sample consists of roughly 100,000 clones, 80% to 90% of them appearing once. The ends lost 4 bases at V and 10 bases at J; junction bases unmatched: 9. CDR1 and CDR2 (germline): SGHRS, YFSETQ. The CDR3 spans 15 residues. This chain connects TRBV5-1 to TRBJ1-6; 9 bases map to TRBD1. Sequenced sample: peripheral blood. The TCR sequence derives from an elderly woman with acute or convalescent COVID-19. In DNA, the CDR3 is TGCGCCAGCAGCCTTTCCGGGACAGGGAACTCACCCCTCCACTTT. As protein: CASSLSGTGNSPLHF.